This TCR beta chain emerged from a study of somatic mutations in cytotoxic T cells in rheumatoid arthritis. Study outcomes and limitations: About an eighth of the roughly 60 patients had a largest CD8+ clone above 20% of CD8+ cells.

Germline V CDR1 and CDR2: MNHEY, SMNVEV (reference sequence). The CDR3 extends over 17 amino acids. The germline V and J ends were trimmed by 5 bases and 0 bases, with 19 bases remaining between them. Worth noting for this clone: Antigen: not known.

Data came from immunoSEQ multiplex PCR; TCRdb stores just in-frame clones and leaves some out. This table has under 20,000 clones, approximately 75% appearing once. The chain recombines TRBV27 with TRBJ1-1, with D possibly matching TRBD1 (6 bases). Sequenced material: CD8+ T cells sorted from blood. This clonotype was obtained from an adult with rheumatoid arthritis. CDR3 nucleotides: TGTGCCAGCAGTCCCTACCCTCCCGGGACAATGAACACTGAAGCTTTCTTT. Protein sequence: CASSPYPPGTMNTEAFF.